The 30 T cell receptor beta chains below were found in one sample sequenced in a study of identical twins. TCRdb reprocessed the 5' RACE reads via MiXCR and lists one record per CDR3 protein. The table includes some 500,000 distinct CDR3 sequences, less than 25% detected once. Separately, the same data were catalogued under a study of T cells expressing NK-cell markers.

The sample taken for sequencing was CD4+ T cells sorted from blood. Source of these receptors: a woman aged 18-29 years in good health.

The rearrangement uses TRBV5-1 and TRBJ1-2, with 10 nucleotides matching TRBD1. The CDR3 runs 15 residues. V lost 9 bases and J lost 6; bases outside the gene matches: 14. Per germline, CDR1 SGHRS and CDR2 YFSETQ. In nucleotides, the CDR3 is TGCGCCACCAGAACCTTGACAGGGGGCGAAGATGGCTACACCTTC. Its protein product is CATRTLTGGEDGYTF.

V usage is TRBV20-1 and J usage is TRBJ2-5, with TRBD2 matching 7 bases. The CDR3 is 14 amino acids. V shed 1 base, J shed 0 bases, and the junction held 2 bases outside the gene matches. The germline V gene has CDR1 DFQATT and CDR2 SNEGSKA (reference sequence). Here the CDR3 DNA reads TGCAGTGCTAGAGTCGGGAGGCACCAAGAGACCCAGTACTTC. Its translation: CSARVGRHQETQYF.

The chain's CDR3 is CASALKGLAGEVQFF. CDR3 DNA sequence: TGCGCCAGCGCCCTGAAAGGGCTAGCGGGAGAGGTGCAGTTCTTC. This chain uses TRBV5-1 with TRBJ2-1; TRBD2 agrees at 10 bases. Germline V gene lookup returns CDR1 SGHRS and CDR2 YFSETQ. V gave up 7 bases and J gave up 12 bases; unmatched junction bases: 16. This CDR3 is 15 amino acids long. The whole variable domain, filled in from reference TRBV5-1 and TRBJ2-1, reads KAGVTQTPRYLIKTRGQQVTLSCSPISGHRSVSWYQQTPGQGLQFLFEYFSETQRNKGNFPGRFSGRQFSNSRSEMNVSTLELGDSALYLCASALKGLAGEVQFFGPGTRLTVL.

V is TRBV5-1 and J is TRBJ2-3; 15 bases are shared with TRBD2. The V gene end was trimmed by 2 bases and the J gene end by 2 bases; junction bases not matched to a gene: 6. From germline, CDR1 is SGHRS and CDR2 YFSETQ. This CDR3 region has 18 residues. The CDR3 nucleotides are TGCGCCAGCAGCTTCGGACTAGCGGGAGGGCTCGCCACAGATACGCAGTATTTT. Its translation: CASSFGLAGGLATDTQYF.

The rearrangement uses TRBV20-1 and TRBJ2-2; no clear D. In germline, CDR1 is DFQATT, CDR2 SNEGSKA (reference sequence). V was clipped by 0 bases and J by 13 bases, with 18 bases between them. The CDR3 totals 14 residues. The CDR3 here is CSARDPKGLGGLFF. As DNA, the CDR3 is TGCAGTGCTAGAGATCCCAAAGGGCTAGGCGGGCTGTTTTTT.

This clonotype appeared a single time. The CDR3 DNA reads TGTGCCAGCAGTTACTGGGGAGGAGCAGATACGCAGTATTTT. Its protein is CASSYWGGADTQYF. V and J are TRBV6-5 and TRBJ2-3, with TRBD2 as a possible D gene (6 bases). V was cut by 1 base and J by 4 bases, with 9 bases left in between. The CDR3 runs 14 residues. In germline, CDR1 is MNHEY, CDR2 SVGAGI.

The chain uses TRBV14 and TRBJ2-7, with 11 positions matching TRBD2. The junction had 1 base not matched to a gene; V was cut back by 6 bases and J by 0 bases. Per the germline V gene, CDR1 is SGHDN and CDR2 is FVKESK. There are 14 residues in the CDR3. For the CDR3, the DNA is TGTGCCAGCAGGGGACTAGCGGACTCCTACGAGCAGTACTTC. Residues: CASRGLADSYEQYF.

This clonotype was seen a handful of times. V is TRBV9 and J is TRBJ1-4, with TRBD1 matching 9 bases. The J segment lost 7 bases and the V segment lost 3 bases, leaving 4 bases of the junction unmatched. Germline CDR1 is SGDLS and CDR2 is YYNGEE. There are 14 residues in the CDR3. This chain's CDR3 is CASSATGGSEKLFF. CDR3 in DNA: TGTGCCAGCAGCGCTACAGGGGGCAGTGAAAAACTGTTTTTT.

The chain joins TRBV19 to TRBJ1-5; TRBD1 aligns across 8 bases. Trimming at V came to 4 bases and at J to 4 bases, leaving 6 bases not matched to a gene. Germline V gene sequence: CDR1 LNHDA, CDR2 SQIVND (reference sequence). The length of the CDR3 is 15 residues. The CDR3 nucleotides are TGTGCCAGTAGTACCCAGGGGGCTGGGAATCAGCCCCAGCATTTT. Its translation: CASSTQGAGNQPQHF.

The chain is built from TRBV12-3 or TRBV12-4 and TRBJ2-1; tentative D call: TRBD1 (5 bases). Trimming took off 3 bases at V and 9 bases at J, with 12 bases between the two ends. The CDR3 length is 13 residues. CDR3 nucleotides: TGTGCCAGCAGTTTCCAGGGTAGGAGTGAGCAGTTCTTC. Protein: CASSFQGRSEQFF.

This clonotype occurred many times. DNA of the CDR3: TGCAGTGCCATCGCGATTCGAGTCCGGGGCACAGATACGCAGTATTTT. It codes for CSAIAIRVRGTDTQYF. The rearrangement links TRBV20-1 to TRBJ2-3; D is ambiguous. Trimming removed 6 bases from V and 1 base from J, with 20 bases in between. Germline lookup yields CDR1 DFQATT and CDR2 SNEGSKA (reference sequence). The CDR3 length is 16 residues.

This clonotype was counted a few times. CDR3: CASSSGLPPSGNTIYF. The CDR3 DNA reads as TGTGCCAGCAGCTCTGGCCTACCTCCCTCTGGAAACACCATATATTTT. V and J are TRBV9 and TRBJ1-3; D not certain. The CDR3 is made up of 16 amino acids. From germline, CDR1 is SGDLS and CDR2 YYNGEE. Deletions cut 4 bases from V and 0 bases from J, with 14 bases between.

The genes are TRBV7-9 and TRBJ2-2; TRBD1 might be the D (6 bases). The CDR3 covers 16 residues. The germline V and J ends were trimmed by 1 base and 3 bases, with 12 bases remaining between them. The germline V gene encodes CDR1 SEHNR and CDR2 FQNEAQ (reference sequence). For the CDR3, the DNA is TGTGCCAGCAGCTTAGTCGGCAGGGGATACACCGGGGAGCTGTTTTTT. Translating gives CASSLVGRGYTGELFF.

The V call is TRBV20-1, the J call TRBJ1-2, with D unclear. V shed 0 bases and J shed 8 bases, with 13 bases lying between them. Germline CDR1 and CDR2: DFQATT and SNEGSKA (reference sequence). The CDR3 contains 13 residues. CDR3 in DNA: TGCAGTGCTAGAGAGGAGGCTTCGGGCGGCTACACCTTC. Translating gives CSAREEASGGYTF.

The sample holds a few counts of this clonotype. The V call is TRBV7-2, the J call TRBJ2-7; 8 bases line up with TRBD2. The V segment lost 4 bases and the J segment 7 bases; nucleotides outside the gene matches: 6. The CDR3 is made up of 13 amino acids. The germline V gene encodes CDR1 SGHTA and CDR2 FQGNSA. The CDR3 spells CASSSWTSWEQYF. In DNA form, the CDR3 reads TGTGCCAGCAGCTCCTGGACTAGCTGGGAGCAGTACTTC.

This clonotype was seen a handful of times. V is TRBV4-2 and J is TRBJ2-3; 10 bases map to TRBD2. The germline gives CDR1 LGHNA, CDR2 YNFKEQ. The V segment lost 2 bases and the J segment 5 bases; nucleotides outside the gene matches: 4. This CDR3 is built from 15 residues. CDR3 loop: CASSQMSGRGDTQYF. The CDR3 DNA follows: TGTGCCAGCAGCCAAATGAGCGGGAGGGGAGATACGCAGTATTTT.

This chain uses TRBV7-2 with TRBJ2-7; TRBD2 matches at 11 bases. The germline gives CDR1 SGHTA, CDR2 FQGNSA. There are 16 residues in the CDR3. After removal of 4 bases from V and 6 bases from J, the junction contained 11 bases not matched to a gene. The CDR3 loop is CASSWALAGGPLEQYF. For the CDR3, the DNA is TGTGCCAGCAGCTGGGCCTTAGCGGGAGGGCCTCTCGAGCAGTACTTC.

This clonotype was seen repeatedly, ten times or more. The chain couples TRBV3-1 to TRBJ2-1, with TRBD2 matching over 10 bases. The CDR3 totals 13 residues. Germline V CDR1 and CDR2: LGHDT, YNNKEL (reference sequence). V trimming: 9 bases; J trimming: 5 bases; junction bases outside the gene matches: 4. The CDR3 sequence: CASKREGNNEQFF. The CDR3, as DNA: TGTGCCAGTAAGCGGGAGGGGAACAATGAGCAGTTCTTC.

Remarks on this clonotype: This could be a read error, since a much larger clone is one nucleotide away. The chain has TRBV10-3 and TRBJ2-2; D ambiguous. Germline CDR1 reads ENHRY; CDR2 reads SYGVKD. V lost 7 bases and J lost 2, with 5 bases in between. This CDR3 is 12 amino acids long. CDR3 nucleotide sequence: TGTGCCATCACCGGTAACACCGGGGAGCTGTTTTTT. This translates into CAITGNTGELFF.

The chain uses TRBV6-5 and TRBJ1-1, with D perhaps matching TRBD1 (5 bases). CDR3 length: 15 amino acids. The V end lost 3 bases, the J end lost 4 bases, and 15 bases lay between the germline ends. The germline V gene has CDR1 MNHEY and CDR2 SVGAGI. The CDR3 region has the DNA TGTGCCAGCAGTTATGGGTGGCAGGGCGGCACTGAAGCTTTCTTT. As protein: CASSYGWQGGTEAFF.

V and J are TRBV27 and TRBJ2-2; the match to TRBD1 covers 7 bases. V shed 5 bases, J shed 8 bases, and the junction held 14 bases outside the gene matches. Germline CDR1 and CDR2: MNHEY and SMNVEV (reference sequence). CDR3 length: 16 amino acids. CDR3 coding DNA: TGTGCCAGCAGTGAGGGGGCAGGAGGCCTGATAGGGGAGCTGTTTTTT. Translating gives CASSEGAGGLIGELFF.

The chain links TRBV7-9 to TRBJ2-1; TRBD1 or TRBD2 may be the D gene (5 bases each). The V end lost 5 bases, the J end lost 4 bases, and 21 bases lay between the germline ends. The CDR3 is 17 residues long. The germline CDR1 and CDR2 sequences are SEHNR and FQNEAQ (reference sequence). CDR3: CASSPREGFRDYNEQFF. For the CDR3, the DNA is TGTGCCAGCAGCCCCCGCGAGGGTTTCAGGGATTACAATGAGCAGTTCTTC.

The V call is TRBV29-1, the J call TRBJ2-3; perhaps TRBD1 as D (6 bases). The V and J ends lost 6 bases and 6 bases respectively, with 13 bases between them. Germline V gives CDR1 SQVTM, CDR2 ANQGSEA. This CDR3 is 12 amino acids long. DNA of the CDR3: TGCAGCGTCGACAGGTACATGGATACGCAGTATTTT. This sequence encodes CSVDRYMDTQYF.

DNA of the CDR3: TGCAGTGCTAGGGGGAGCCGCCTGAGGGAAGCTTTCTTT. This gives the protein CSARGSRLREAFF. V is TRBV20-1 and J is TRBJ1-1; no firm D call. The CDR3 has 13 residues. Trimming left V 3 bases short and J 8 bases short, with 16 bases between. Germline V gene sequence: CDR1 DFQATT, CDR2 SNEGSKA (reference sequence).

The table lists this clonotype with a few counts. V and J are TRBV5-1 and TRBJ2-1; D unclear. The germline CDR1 and CDR2 sequences are SGHRS and YFSETQ. The CDR3 has 16 amino acids. V lost 0 bases to trimming and J lost 0 bases, with 10 bases between them. CDR3: CASSLGSASSYNEQFF. DNA of the CDR3: TGCGCCAGCAGCTTGGGGTCCGCCAGCTCCTACAATGAGCAGTTCTTC.

J is TRBJ2-3 and V is TRBV20-1, with a possible D match to TRBD2 (5 bases). V was clipped by 7 bases and J by 0 bases, with 11 bases between them. Germline loops: CDR1 DFQATT, CDR2 SNEGSKA (reference sequence). The CDR3 contains 13 residues. This CDR3 reads CSVPDSSTDTQYF. In nucleotides, the CDR3 is TGCAGTGTCCCGGACTCTAGCACAGATACGCAGTATTTT.

V gene TRBV20-1 combines with J gene TRBJ2-1; TRBD2 aligns across 7 bases. CDR1 and CDR2 from the germline V gene are DFQATT and SNEGSKA (reference sequence). The CDR3 totals 13 residues. With V trimmed by 7 bases and J by 9 bases, 12 bases remained unmatched. The CDR3 is CSGDRLAGREQFF. In nucleotides, the CDR3 is TGCAGTGGAGACCGTTTAGCGGGTCGTGAGCAGTTCTTC.

This clonotype was recorded many times. The CDR3: CASSQRGGQPQHF. The DNA for the CDR3 is TGTGCCAGCAGTCAACGGGGGGGTCAGCCCCAGCATTTT. V usage is TRBV3-1 and J usage is TRBJ1-5; a weak D match, TRBD1 (5 bases). CDR1 and CDR2 (germline): LGHDT, YNNKEL (reference sequence). V shed 6 bases and J shed 6 bases, with 12 bases lying between them. CDR3 length: 13 residues.

This clonotype was counted a few times. The gene calls are TRBV5-5 and TRBJ1-2; maybe TRBD1 (5 bases). Trimming removed 0 bases at V and 5 bases at J, with 8 bases between. Germline V CDR1 and CDR2: SGHKS, YYEKEE (reference sequence). The CDR3 runs to 13 residues. The CDR3 reads CASSLVQGYGYTF. The CDR3 DNA reads as TGTGCCAGCAGCTTGGTCCAGGGATATGGCTACACCTTC.

This rearrangement joins TRBV3-1 to TRBJ2-1; the match to TRBD2 covers 7 bases. V trimming: 5 bases; J trimming: 4 bases; junction bases outside the gene matches: 11. Germline-derived CDR1 and CDR2 are LGHDT and YNNKEL (reference sequence). The CDR3 totals 16 residues. CDR3 sequence reads: CASSSSGAGRYNEQFF. The DNA for the CDR3 is TGTGCCAGCAGCTCGAGTGGAGCGGGGAGATACAATGAGCAGTTCTTC.